Below are 10 T cell receptor beta chains sequenced from a single sample in a study of graft-versus-host responses after intestinal transplantation. Only in-frame clones appear in the TCRdb table, and some are missing; sequencing was by immunoSEQ multiplex PCR. Of about 43,000 clones detected, just under 95% appear once; the ten largest clones hold roughly 1.5%. The input for sequencing was PBMCs, taken approximately 340 days after intestinal transplant. The receptor set was obtained from a human patient who received an intestinal transplant, so some T cells may come from the graft donor.

CDR3 amino acids: CASSLDSSDYEQYF. CDR3 sequence (DNA): TGTGCCAGCAGTTTAGACTCAAGCGACTACGAGCAGTACTTC. The rearrangement uses TRBV27 and TRBJ2-7, with D unclear. The V end lost 2 bases, the J end lost 3 bases, and 11 bases lay between the germline ends. CDR3 length equals 14 residues. Germline values: CDR1 MNHEY, CDR2 SMNVEV (reference sequence).

The gene calls are TRBV19 and TRBJ2-2; tentatively, D is TRBD2 (6 bases). The CDR3 extends over 13 amino acids. V was cut by 2 bases and J by 6 bases, with 7 bases left in between. The V gene's germline CDR1 is LNHDA and CDR2 SQIVND (reference sequence). The CDR3 loop is CASSIRGSGELFF. CDR3 DNA sequence: TGTGCCAGTAGTATACGGGGGTCCGGGGAGCTGTTTTTT.

The chain employs TRBV2 and TRBJ1-6; D possibly corresponds to TRBD1 (5 bases). Trimming took 4 bases from V and 7 from J, leaving 14 bases between them. This CDR3 is built from 15 residues. The germline V gene has CDR1 SNHLY and CDR2 FYNNEI. CDR3 loop: CASSGGTYPNSPLHF. CDR3 nucleotides: TGTGCCAGCAGTGGGGGGACCTACCCCAATTCACCCCTCCACTTT.

The CDR3 bases are TGTGCCAGCAGGCCATACCTAGCGGGAGTGTCGAACAATGAGCAGTTCTTC. Residues: CASRPYLAGVSNNEQFF. The chain links TRBV9 to TRBJ2-1; TRBD2 matches at 10 bases. Germline CDR1 and CDR2: SGDLS and YYNGEE. This CDR3 has 17 amino acids. V shed 5 bases, J shed 5 bases, and the junction held 13 bases outside the gene matches. Combining the CDR3 with reference TRBV9 and TRBJ2-1 gives the whole variable domain DSGVTQTPKHLITATGQRVTLRCSPRSGDLSVYWYQQSLDQGLQFLIQYYNGEERAKGNILERFSAQQFPDLHSELNLSSLELGDSALYFCASRPYLAGVSNNEQFFGPGTRLTVL.

This chain joins TRBV6-1 and TRBJ1-1, with TRBD1 as a possible D gene (5 bases). The CDR3 consists of 13 residues. CDR1 and CDR2 from the germline V gene are MNHNS and SASEGT. Trimming cost V 6 bases and J 8 bases, with 16 bases left between them. The CDR3 sequence is CASRVRDREEAFF. CDR3 in DNA: TGTGCCAGCAGGGTTAGGGACCGAGAAGAAGCTTTCTTT.

The chain combines TRBV10-3 with TRBJ1-4; TRBD1 aligns across 7 bases. The CDR3 contains 16 residues. Germline V gene sequence: CDR1 ENHRY, CDR2 SYGVKD. The V segment lost 3 bases and the J segment 1 base; nucleotides outside the gene matches: 5. The CDR3 is CAISDPNRGTNEKLFF. For the CDR3, the DNA is TGTGCCATCAGTGACCCCAACAGGGGAACTAATGAAAAACTGTTTTTT.

This chain connects TRBV11-3 to TRBJ2-2, with unresolved D. The CDR3 totals 14 residues. Trimming removed 0 bases from V and 5 bases from J, with 7 bases in between. Germline V lookup: CDR1 SGHNT, CDR2 YENEEA. CDR3 nucleotides: TGTGCCAGCAGCTTAGATAGCCGGACCGGGGAGCTGTTTTTT. Its translation: CASSLDSRTGELFF.

This clone was recorded once. A junction end diverges from the germline sequence, so it may reflect a read error. The DNA for the CDR3 is TGTGCCAGCAGCTTAGGAGCCGTGAACGCTGAAGCTTTCTTT. Protein product: CASSLGAVNAEAFF. The rearrangement uses TRBV11-3 and TRBJ1-1; D not resolved. Germline lookup yields CDR1 SGHNT and CDR2 YENEEA. The CDR3 has 14 amino acids.

The V call is TRBV6-5, the J call TRBJ1-2, with a tentative D call TRBD1 (5 bases). Trimming removed 10 bases at V and 4 bases at J, with 16 bases between. This CDR3 has 13 amino acids. The V gene's germline CDR1 is MNHEY and CDR2 SVGAGI. The CDR3, as DNA: TGTGCCACCGCTCCGGGGCTCTCCTATGGCTACACCTTC. Translating gives CATAPGLSYGYTF.

The rearrangement joins TRBV11-2 to TRBJ1-3; no clear D gene. Germline lookup yields CDR1 SGHAT and CDR2 FQNNGV. Trimming removed 6 bases at V and 8 bases at J, with 14 bases between. The CDR3 extends over 13 amino acids. The CDR3 nucleotides are TGTGCCAGCAGTCCGACTCCCGAGGACACCATATATTTT. Translation gives CASSPTPEDTIYF.